This record covers a single TCR beta chain. Participants' reported clinical history set cohort assignment. The data were produced by immunoSEQ multiplex PCR, yet TCRdb's version contains in-frame clones alone and is incomplete. The top ten hold around 5.3% of the sample, which has under 200,000 clones, over 70% seen once. V lost 5 bases, J lost 3 bases, and 14 bases stayed unmatched. The CDR3 runs 18 residues. The germline V gene has CDR1 SGHNT and CDR2 YENEEA. This specimen comes from a study of blood T cell repertoires in COVID-19. This sequence was found in a woman aged 35 to 49 with acute COVID-19. Sequencing used PBMCs or T cells enriched from blood (not recorded which). V usage is TRBV11-3 and J usage is TRBJ2-5; 11 nucleotides line up with TRBD2. The CDR3 sequence is CASSPGELAGGGKETQYF. The CDR3 coding sequence is TGTGCCAGCAGCCCCGGGGAGCTAGCGGGAGGCGGGAAAGAGACCCAGTACTTC.